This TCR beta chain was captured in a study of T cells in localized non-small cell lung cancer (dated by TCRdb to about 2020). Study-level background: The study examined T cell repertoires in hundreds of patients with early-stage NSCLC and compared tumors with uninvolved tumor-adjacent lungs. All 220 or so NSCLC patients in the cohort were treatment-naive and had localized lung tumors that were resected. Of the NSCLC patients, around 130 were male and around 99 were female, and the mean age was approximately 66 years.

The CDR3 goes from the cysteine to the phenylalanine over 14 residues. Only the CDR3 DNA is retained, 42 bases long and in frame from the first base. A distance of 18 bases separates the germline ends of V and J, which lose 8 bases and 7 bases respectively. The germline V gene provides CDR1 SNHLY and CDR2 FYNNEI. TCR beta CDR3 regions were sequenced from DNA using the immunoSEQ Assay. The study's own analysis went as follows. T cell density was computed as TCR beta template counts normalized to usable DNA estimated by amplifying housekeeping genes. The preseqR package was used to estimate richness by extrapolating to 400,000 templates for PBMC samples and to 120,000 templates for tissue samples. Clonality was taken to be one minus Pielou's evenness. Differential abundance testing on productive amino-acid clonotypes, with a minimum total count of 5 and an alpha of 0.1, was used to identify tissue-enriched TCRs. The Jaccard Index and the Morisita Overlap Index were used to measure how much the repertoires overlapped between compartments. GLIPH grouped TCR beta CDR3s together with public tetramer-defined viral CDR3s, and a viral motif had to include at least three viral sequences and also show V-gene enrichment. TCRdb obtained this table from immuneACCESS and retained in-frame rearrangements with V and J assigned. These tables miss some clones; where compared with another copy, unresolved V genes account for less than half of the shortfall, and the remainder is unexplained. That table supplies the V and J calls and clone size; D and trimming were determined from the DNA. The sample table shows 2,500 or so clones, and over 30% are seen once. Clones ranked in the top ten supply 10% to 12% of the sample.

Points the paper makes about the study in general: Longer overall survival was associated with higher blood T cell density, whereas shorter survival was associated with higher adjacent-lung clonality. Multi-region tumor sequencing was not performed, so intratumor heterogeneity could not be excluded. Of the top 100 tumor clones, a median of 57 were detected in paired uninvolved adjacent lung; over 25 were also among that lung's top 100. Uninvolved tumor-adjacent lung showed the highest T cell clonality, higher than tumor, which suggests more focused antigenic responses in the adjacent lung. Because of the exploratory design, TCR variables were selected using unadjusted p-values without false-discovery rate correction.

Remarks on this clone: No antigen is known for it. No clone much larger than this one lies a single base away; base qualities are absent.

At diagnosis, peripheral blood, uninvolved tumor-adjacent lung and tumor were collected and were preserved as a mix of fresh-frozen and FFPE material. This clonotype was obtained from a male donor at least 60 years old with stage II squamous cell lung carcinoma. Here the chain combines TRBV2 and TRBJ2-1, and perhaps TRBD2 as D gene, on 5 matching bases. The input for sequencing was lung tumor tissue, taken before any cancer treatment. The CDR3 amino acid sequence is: CASLRTLAENEQFF. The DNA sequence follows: TGTGCCAGCCTTAGGACTCTGGCGGAGAATGAGCAGTTCTTC.